This entry lists 32 T cell receptor beta chains sequenced from one sample in a study of cytomegalovirus exposure and HLA in healthy donors. The PCR contained 60 Vbeta and 13 Jbeta primers. Produced via immunoSEQ multiplex PCR; TCRdb's table is partial and in-frame only. This table has roughly 180,000 clones, about three quarters appearing once. The specimen was PBMCs. Receptors were obtained from a female donor in good health and CMV-seronegative.

V and J are TRBV10-3 and TRBJ2-6; possible D gene TRBD2, 5 bases. Germline CDR1 is ENHRY and CDR2 is SYGVKD. The length of the CDR3 is 16 residues. V was shortened by 3 bases and J by 0 bases, with 9 bases between the two germline ends. The CDR3 coding sequence is TGTGCCATCAGTGACAGCGGCGCCTCTGGGGCCAACGTCCTGACTTTC. This gives the protein CAISDSGASGANVLTF.

V and J are TRBV2 and TRBJ2-7; 8 bases map to TRBD1. Germline V gives CDR1 SNHLY, CDR2 FYNNEI. The CDR3 has 13 amino acids. The ends lost 4 bases at V and 3 bases at J; junction bases unmatched: 2. CDR3 sequence: CASSGDRNYEQYF. The DNA of the CDR3 is TGTGCCAGCAGTGGGGACAGGAACTACGAGCAGTACTTC. Filled out from reference TRBV2 and TRBJ2-7, the complete variable domain reads EPEVTQTPSHQVTQMGQEVILRCVPISNHLYFYWYRQILGQKVEFLVSFYNNEISEKSEIFDDQFSVERPDGSNFTLKIRSTKLEDSAMYFCASSGDRNYEQYFGPGTRLTVT.

The chain couples TRBV19 to TRBJ1-6, with a weak D call TRBD1 (6 bases). Trimming cost V 7 bases and J 7 bases, with 11 bases left between them. Germline V gene sequence: CDR1 LNHDA, CDR2 SQIVND (reference sequence). CDR3 length: 13 amino acids. The CDR3 bases are TGTGCCAGTACGTTGGGGGCGAATTCACCCCTCCACTTT. Translation: CASTLGANSPLHF.

This rearrangement joins TRBV11-2 to TRBJ1-6, with D maybe TRBD1 (6 bases). V lost 0 bases and J lost 9, with 15 bases in between. Germline-derived CDR1 and CDR2 are SGHAT and FQNNGV. CDR3 length: 16 amino acids. The CDR3 sequence: CASSLDRGGGGSPLHF. The CDR3 DNA reads TGTGCCAGCAGCTTAGATCGGGGAGGGGGGGGTTCACCCCTCCACTTT.

The chain employs TRBV7-6 and TRBJ1-1; a weak D match, TRBD1 (5 bases). The CDR3 covers 13 residues. Per the germline V gene, CDR1 is SGHVS and CDR2 is FNYEAQ. Trimming removed 3 bases from V and 3 bases from J, with 8 bases in between. The CDR3 here is CASSLGTYTEAFF. The CDR3 nucleotides read TGTGCCAGCAGCTTGGGGACTTACACTGAAGCTTTCTTT.

This sequence joins TRBV19 and TRBJ1-1; D remains ambiguous. The V gene's germline CDR1 is LNHDA and CDR2 SQIVND (reference sequence). Trimming took 3 bases from V and 1 from J, leaving 15 bases between them. This CDR3 comprises 16 residues. CDR3 nucleotides: TGTGCCAGTAGTATGTCGGGTTTCAAAGCGAACACTGAAGCTTTCTTT. Its translation is CASSMSGFKANTEAFF.

The chain recombines TRBV7-2 with TRBJ1-4; a possible D gene is TRBD1 (6 bases). V lost 3 bases and J lost 7, with 9 bases in between. Germline CDR1 SGHTA, CDR2 FQGNSA. The CDR3 extends over 13 amino acids. CDR3 DNA: TGTGCCAGCAGCTTCCGACAGGTTGAAAAACTGTTTTTT. It yields the protein CASSFRQVEKLFF.

The genes are TRBV19 and TRBJ1-3, with 7 positions matching TRBD1. Germline CDR1 LNHDA, CDR2 SQIVND (reference sequence). V shed 5 bases, J shed 2 bases, and the junction held 6 bases outside the gene matches. CDR3 length: 15 residues. The CDR3 loop reads CASSLRQGAGNTIYF. The DNA for the CDR3 is TGTGCCAGTAGTCTAAGACAGGGTGCTGGAAACACCATATATTTT.

The gene calls are TRBV9 and TRBJ1-6; no reliable D call. This CDR3 is built from 14 residues. The germline gives CDR1 SGDLS, CDR2 YYNGEE. Trimming left V 6 bases short and J 0 bases short, with 7 bases between. The CDR3 protein is CASNAGSYNSPLHF. The CDR3 coding sequence is TGTGCCAGCAACGCAGGCTCCTATAATTCACCCCTCCACTTT.

This clone was recorded once. The chain's CDR3 is CAWSAGGRVNEQFF. CDR3 sequence (DNA): TGTGCCTGGAGTGCGGGCGGGAGAGTCAATGAGCAGTTCTTC. The chain joins TRBV30 to TRBJ2-1; 7 bases match TRBD2. The ends lost 1 base at V and 6 bases at J; junction bases unmatched: 6. The CDR3 extends over 14 amino acids. Germline V gives CDR1 GTSNPN, CDR2 SVGIG (reference sequence).

This chain links TRBV6-5 with TRBJ2-1; TRBD2 agrees at 9 bases. The CDR3 is made up of 15 amino acids. The V gene's germline CDR1 is MNHEY and CDR2 SVGAGI. Trimming removed 6 bases from V and 2 bases from J; junction bases left unmatched: 5. The CDR3 is CASRDLAGPYNEQFF. CDR3 coding DNA: TGTGCCAGCAGGGACCTAGCGGGGCCCTACAATGAGCAGTTCTTC.

This chain links TRBV19 with TRBJ2-3, with D uncertain. The germline V and J ends were trimmed by 4 bases and 2 bases, with 10 bases remaining between them. The CDR3 sequence is 14 residues long. From germline, CDR1 is LNHDA and CDR2 SQIVND (reference sequence). CDR3 DNA: TGTGCCAGTAGTAAAGGAGTTTCCACAGATACGCAGTATTTT. Translated: CASSKGVSTDTQYF.

The chain couples TRBV30 to TRBJ2-3; 7 bases align to TRBD2. Germline CDR1 and CDR2: GTSNPN and SVGIG (reference sequence). Trimming at V came to 0 bases and at J to 0 bases, leaving 3 bases not matched to a gene. CDR3 length: 15 amino acids. The DNA of the CDR3 is TGTGCCTGGAGTGTAGGTAGCGGGAGCACAGATACGCAGTATTTT. It is translated as CAWSVGSGSTDTQYF.

This clone has just one count. The gene calls are TRBV5-1 and TRBJ2-4; perhaps TRBD1 as D (6 bases). Trimming took 1 base from V and 2 from J, leaving 10 bases between them. Looked up from germline, CDR1 is SGHRS and CDR2 is YFSETQ. The length of the CDR3 is 15 residues. CDR3 bases: TGCGCCAGCAGCTTGACAGGGCCTCCCAAAAACATTCAGTACTTC. It encodes CASSLTGPPKNIQYF.

The chain has TRBV29-1 and TRBJ2-7; D may be TRBD2 (5 bases). Germline V gene sequence: CDR1 SQVTM, CDR2 ANQGSEA. V dropped 5 bases and J dropped 3 bases, with 8 bases sitting between them. The CDR3 is 11 amino acids. The DNA for the CDR3 is TGCAGCGTTCGAGGGAACTACGAGCAGTACTTC. Its translation: CSVRGNYEQYF.

Regarding this clone: Sequence at one end of the junction differs from germline and may be a read error. The gene calls are TRBV5-8 and TRBJ1-1, with 7 nucleotides matching TRBD1. Germline CDR1 and CDR2: SGHTS and YDEGEE. This CDR3 region has 14 residues. CDR3 region: CASTLTGMNTEAFF. CDR3 nucleotides: TGTGCCAGCACCTTGACAGGGATGAACACTGAAGCTTTCTTT.

CDR3 bases: TGTGCCAGCAGCCGAGGGACTAGCGGGAGCTTGTACAATGAGCAGTTCTTC. It codes for CASSRGTSGSLYNEQFF. The chain uses TRBV7-3 and TRBJ2-1, with TRBD2 identical over 14 bases. This CDR3 contains 17 residues. J lost 4 bases, V lost 5 bases, and 7 bases had no gene match. The germline gives CDR1 SGHTA, CDR2 FQGTGA.

The CDR3 here is CASSQETGTGGEKLFF. CDR3 in DNA: TGTGCCAGCAGCCAAGAAACCGGGACAGGGGGTGAAAAACTGTTTTTT. The chain has TRBV4-2 and TRBJ1-4, with TRBD1 matching 11 bases. The V and J ends lost 0 bases and 7 bases, in that order; junction bases with no gene match: 4. CDR3 length: 16 amino acids. In germline, CDR1 is LGHNA, CDR2 YNFKEQ.

The chain has TRBV4-3 and TRBJ2-7; 8 nucleotides match TRBD1. Germline CDR1 LGHNA, CDR2 YSLEER. The CDR3 extends over 14 amino acids. The V and J ends lost 2 bases and 5 bases, in that order; junction bases with no gene match: 5. CDR3 DNA sequence: TGCGCCAGCAGCCAAATAGGACAGGGCAACGAGCAGTACTTC. This encodes CASSQIGQGNEQYF.

The chain recombines TRBV9 with TRBJ2-3, with D tentatively TRBD1 (5 bases). The CDR3 runs 15 residues. V was pared by 0 bases and J by 5 bases, with 13 bases between. CDR1 is SGDLS, CDR2 YYNGEE, per germline. This CDR3 is CASSVGEGVVDTQYF. CDR3 DNA: TGTGCCAGCAGCGTAGGGGAAGGGGTGGTAGATACGCAGTATTTT.

A single count supports this clone. The chain combines TRBV28 with TRBJ2-2; D might be TRBD2 (5 bases). Per germline, CDR1 MDHEN and CDR2 SYDVKM. Trimming left V 5 bases short and J 7 bases short, with 14 bases between. The CDR3 covers 14 residues. CDR3 sequence reads: CASSTRVQSGELFF. The CDR3 nucleotides are TGTGCCAGCAGTACTAGGGTTCAAAGCGGGGAGCTGTTTTTT.

The chain combines TRBV12-5 with TRBJ2-1; D is unresolved. Germline V gene sequence: CDR1 LGHNT, CDR2 FRNRAP. V was trimmed by 3 bases and J by 0 bases, leaving 6 bases between them. CDR3 length equals 14 residues. The CDR3 loop reads CASGFFYSYNEQFF. The DNA for the CDR3 is TGTGCTAGTGGTTTCTTTTACTCCTACAATGAGCAGTTCTTC.

The chain combines TRBV6-5 with TRBJ1-6; D unresolved. Trimming stripped 2 bases from V and 9 bases from J, with 14 bases between. Germline CDR1 and CDR2: MNHEY and SVGAGI. The CDR3 is made up of 15 amino acids. This chain's CDR3 is CASSYGRRLISPLHF. Written as DNA, the CDR3 is TGTGCCAGCAGTTACGGCCGCAGGCTTATTTCACCCCTCCACTTT.

CDR3 coding DNA: TGTGCCAGTAGTATTTGGGGGGATCAGCCCCAGCATTTT. It translates to CASSIWGDQPQHF. The chain uses TRBV19 and TRBJ1-5; tentatively, D is TRBD1 (5 bases). Per the germline V gene, CDR1 is LNHDA and CDR2 is SQIVND (reference sequence). The CDR3 is 13 amino acids. Trimming stripped 3 bases from V and 5 bases from J, with 8 bases between. The full variable domain, in which reference TRBV19 and TRBJ1-5 provide the parts outside the CDR3, is DGGITQSPKYLFRKEGQNVTLSCEQNLNHDAMYWYRQDPGQGLRLIYYSQIVNDFQKGDIAEGYSVSREKKESFPLTVTSAQKNPTAFYLCASSIWGDQPQHFGDGTRLSIL.

The chain couples TRBV9 to TRBJ1-2, with 7 bases identical to TRBD1. J lost 5 bases, V lost 0 bases, and 7 bases had no gene match. This CDR3 has 15 residues. Germline-derived CDR1 and CDR2 are SGDLS and YYNGEE. CDR3 sequence (DNA): TGTGCCAGCAGCGTAGAGGGGACAGCGGCATATGGCTACACCTTC. This codes for CASSVEGTAAYGYTF. Complete variable domain (other parts from reference TRBV9 and TRBJ1-2): DSGVTQTPKHLITATGQRVTLRCSPRSGDLSVYWYQQSLDQGLQFLIQYYNGEERAKGNILERFSAQQFPDLHSELNLSSLELGDSALYFCASSVEGTAAYGYTFGSGTRLTVV.

V gene TRBV9 combines with J gene TRBJ1-1, with a possible D match to TRBD1 (5 bases). There are 15 residues in the CDR3. V gave up 0 bases and J gave up 5 bases, with 14 bases separating them. Germline V gene data show CDR1 as SGDLS and CDR2 as YYNGEE. CDR3 coding DNA: TGTGCCAGCAGCGTAGTGGGGGGACCTTCGACTGAAGCTTTCTTT. Its translation is CASSVVGGPSTEAFF.

This rearrangement joins TRBV5-1 to TRBJ2-7, with D hard to call. The V end was cut by 6 bases, the J end by 3 bases, with 13 bases between. The CDR3 consists of 13 residues. Germline CDR1 SGHRS, CDR2 YFSETQ. The CDR3 DNA reads as TGCGCCAGCACCCCCGCGGTGAACTACGAGCAGTACTTC. Translation: CASTPAVNYEQYF.

V usage is TRBV5-1 and J usage is TRBJ1-2; D possibly corresponds to TRBD1 (5 bases). V shed 0 bases and J shed 8 bases, with 8 bases lying between them. CDR1 SGHRS and CDR2 YFSETQ come from the germline V gene. CDR3 length: 12 amino acids. The CDR3 loop reads CASSLAGKGYTF. The CDR3 DNA reads as TGCGCCAGCAGCTTGGCAGGGAAAGGCTACACCTTC.

The rearrangement uses TRBV11-3 and TRBJ2-5, with 7 bases aligning to TRBD1. Judging by the DNA end, TRBJ2-7 fits better; the J call may be wrong. CDR3 length: 14 amino acids. Germline loops: CDR1 SGHNT, CDR2 YENEEA. CDR3 in amino acids: CASSSGQPPYEQYF. In DNA form, the CDR3 reads TGTGCCAGCAGCTCGGGACAGCCCCCCTACGAGCAGTACTTC.

The chain has TRBV5-1 and TRBJ1-1; 7 positions agree with TRBD1. The CDR3 contains 14 residues. CDR1 SGHRS and CDR2 YFSETQ come from the germline V gene. The ends lost 4 bases at V and 1 base at J; junction bases unmatched: 4. DNA of the CDR3: TGCGCCAGCAGCCTAAGGGGGCGGAACACTGAAGCTTTCTTT. This codes for CASSLRGRNTEAFF.

This chain links TRBV19 with TRBJ1-2, with D tentatively TRBD1 (5 bases). V lost 6 bases and J 8 bases, leaving 16 bases between the germline ends. The germline V gene has CDR1 LNHDA and CDR2 SQIVND (reference sequence). The CDR3 has 13 residues. CDR3 in DNA: TGTGCCAGTAGGGATTCGACAGAGTTCGGCTACACCTTC. Its translation is CASRDSTEFGYTF. Full variable domain (rest looked up from reference TRBV19 and TRBJ1-2): DGGITQSPKYLFRKEGQNVTLSCEQNLNHDAMYWYRQDPGQGLRLIYYSQIVNDFQKGDIAEGYSVSREKKESFPLTVTSAQKNPTAFYLCASRDSTEFGYTFGSGTRLTVV.

The chain carries TRBV6-1 and TRBJ1-2; 11 bases are a match to TRBD1. This CDR3 is 16 amino acids long. V shed 3 bases and J 5 bases; nucleotides not matched to a gene: 8. In germline, CDR1 is MNHNS, CDR2 SASEGT. Here the CDR3 reads CASSDGTGGSYYGYTF. CDR3 nucleotides: TGTGCCAGCAGTGACGGGACAGGGGGTAGCTATTATGGCTACACCTTC.